Presented here are 17 T cell receptor beta chains from one specimen sequenced in a study of shared clonotypes between healthy human individuals. Naive CD8 populations comprised CD45RO-negative cells positively selected for CCR7, excluding terminally differentiated effector memory CD45RA+ cells. Some clones are missing from TCRdb's copy, which holds only in-frame ones; the method was immunoSEQ multiplex PCR. The table shows fewer than 1 million clones, with approximately 96% occurring only once. The sample was naive CD8+ T cells sorted from blood. Every receptor here comes from a man aged 30 to 45 in good health.

The chain is built from TRBV7-2 and TRBJ2-1; 8 bases match TRBD2. The CDR3 extends over 16 amino acids. V lost 6 bases to trimming and J lost 6 bases; unmatched junction nucleotides: 13. Germline values: CDR1 SGHTA, CDR2 FQGNSA. The CDR3 loop reads CASRRAGTSVVNEQFF. CDR3 DNA sequence: TGTGCCAGCAGGCGAGCCGGGACTAGTGTGGTCAATGAGCAGTTCTTC.

The rearrangement joins TRBV4-3 to TRBJ2-1, with 12 bases lining up with TRBD1. The CDR3 extends over 15 amino acids. Germline V gene lookup returns CDR1 LGHNA and CDR2 YSLEER. Trimming removed 5 bases from V and 7 bases from J; junction bases left unmatched: 6. The CDR3, as DNA: TGCGCCAGCAGCTTGGGACAGGGGGCATCTAATGAGCAGTTCTTC. Its protein is CASSLGQGASNEQFF.

The gene calls are TRBV6-1 and TRBJ2-5; D ambiguous. CDR3 length: 14 residues. V lost 0 bases and J lost 3, with 8 bases in between. Germline lookup yields CDR1 MNHNS and CDR2 SASEGT. The CDR3: CASSEAGGKETQYF. The CDR3 DNA reads TGTGCCAGCAGTGAAGCGGGTGGCAAAGAGACCCAGTACTTC.

The rearrangement links TRBV6-5 to TRBJ2-1; 10 nucleotides line up with TRBD2. This CDR3 spans 13 amino acids. V lost 7 bases and J lost 8; bases outside the gene matches: 5. Germline lookup yields CDR1 MNHEY and CDR2 SVGAGI. In DNA, the CDR3 is TGTGCCAGCACAGCGGGAGGGATCTATGAGCAGTTCTTC. Residues: CASTAGGIYEQFF.

This CDR3 is CASTLRDTEAFF. In DNA, the CDR3 is TGTGCCAGCACCCTGCGGGACACTGAAGCTTTCTTT. This chain connects TRBV7-9 to TRBJ1-1; D gene unclear. The V and J ends lost 7 bases and 3 bases respectively, with 9 bases between them. CDR3 length equals 12 residues. Germline values: CDR1 SEHNR, CDR2 FQNEAQ (reference sequence).

This chain connects TRBV29-1 to TRBJ2-7; D call uncertain. V lost 1 base to trimming and J lost 6 bases, with 7 bases between them. In germline, CDR1 is SQVTM, CDR2 ANQGSEA. The CDR3 loop spans 11 amino acids. The CDR3 DNA follows: TGCAGCGTTGAAGTGATAGGCGAGCAGTACTTC. The encoded protein is CSVEVIGEQYF.

This clone came up once. This sample also contains other DNA sequences that code for the same CDR3. This chain links TRBV19 with TRBJ2-7; TRBD1 matches at 7 bases. From germline, CDR1 is LNHDA and CDR2 SQIVND (reference sequence). This CDR3 has 14 amino acids. V dropped 4 bases and J dropped 0; count of bases not matched to a gene: 3. The DNA for the CDR3 is TGTGCCAGTAGTACAGGGGACAGCTCCTACGAGCAGTACTTC. Its protein product is CASSTGDSSYEQYF. Supplemented by reference TRBV19 and TRBJ2-7, the full variable domain reads DGGITQSPKYLFRKEGQNVTLSCEQNLNHDAMYWYRQDPGQGLRLIYYSQIVNDFQKGDIAEGYSVSREKKESFPLTVTSAQKNPTAFYLCASSTGDSSYEQYFGPGTRLTVT.

V and J are TRBV5-4 and TRBJ2-7; D could derive from TRBD1 or TRBD2 (5 bases each). V was cut by 4 bases and J by 7 bases, with 21 bases left in between. CDR3 length: 15 amino acids. Germline lookup yields CDR1 SGHNT and CDR2 YYREEE (reference sequence). CDR3 DNA: TGTGCCAGCAGCACCTTAGAGGGACCCACACGGGAGCAGTACTTC. Protein: CASSTLEGPTREQYF.

On this clone: The sample carries other DNA sequences with the same CDR3. The CDR3 protein is CASSQAASGTYEQYF. DNA for the CDR3: TGCGCCAGCAGCCAAGCGGCTAGCGGGACCTACGAGCAGTACTTC. The rearrangement uses TRBV4-1 and TRBJ2-7; 9 bases align to TRBD2. Germline V lookup: CDR1 MGHRA, CDR2 YSYEKL. The V segment lost 1 base and the J segment 2 bases; nucleotides outside the gene matches: 3. The CDR3 sequence is 15 residues long.

This clone has just one count. The chain combines TRBV2 with TRBJ1-5; no reliable D call. This CDR3 spans 14 amino acids. V gave up 7 bases and J gave up 2 bases, with 12 bases separating them. Germline V gene sequence: CDR1 SNHLY, CDR2 FYNNEI. CDR3 in amino acids: CASTSIRGNQPQHF. The CDR3 nucleotides read TGTGCCAGCACCTCAATACGGGGCAATCAGCCCCAGCATTTT.

The chain combines TRBV9 with TRBJ1-4, with D possibly matching TRBD1 (6 bases). Germline assignment: CDR1 SGDLS and CDR2 YYNGEE. The CDR3 covers 17 residues. Trimming shortened V by 3 bases and J by 0 bases, and 15 bases separated the two germline ends. CDR3 protein: CASSAGAALATNEKLFF. The CDR3 region has the DNA TGTGCCAGCAGCGCGGGGGCCGCCCTTGCAACTAATGAAAAACTGTTTTTT.

V usage is TRBV6-5 and J usage is TRBJ1-2; D is undetermined. The CDR3 contains 13 residues. The germline V and J ends were trimmed by 8 bases and 4 bases, with 14 bases remaining between them. In germline, CDR1 is MNHEY, CDR2 SVGAGI. DNA for the CDR3: TGTGCCAGCCGTTCCGCGGATACCTATGGCTACACCTTC. Translation gives CASRSADTYGYTF.

The chain combines TRBV2 with TRBJ2-7; 9 positions agree with TRBD2. The CDR3 loop spans 16 amino acids. The J segment lost 4 bases and the V segment lost 4 bases, leaving 11 bases of the junction unmatched. Looked up from germline, CDR1 is SNHLY and CDR2 is FYNNEI. CDR3 sequence reads: CASSVPAGGPRYEQYF. In DNA, the CDR3 is TGTGCCAGCAGTGTCCCTGCGGGAGGGCCGAGGTACGAGCAGTACTTC.

This chain uses TRBV9 with TRBJ2-5, with no clear D. Per germline, CDR1 SGDLS and CDR2 YYNGEE. CDR3 length: 14 amino acids. Deletions cut 3 bases from V and 5 bases from J, with 14 bases between. In nucleotides, the CDR3 is TGTGCCAGCAGCGCCACTGGGTGGCTGGAGACCCAGTACTTC. Its protein is CASSATGWLETQYF.

The rearrangement joins TRBV5-5 to TRBJ2-3; D gene uncertain. The CDR3 runs to 15 residues. The ends were cut back, 0 bases at V and 0 bases at J, with 8 bases in the middle. In germline, CDR1 is SGHKS, CDR2 YYEKEE (reference sequence). CDR3 nucleotides: TGTGCCAGCAGCTTGGGTACCACTAGCACAGATACGCAGTATTTT. It yields the protein CASSLGTTSTDTQYF.

The V gene is TRBV2, the J gene TRBJ2-1; 8 bases map to TRBD1. With V trimmed by 6 bases and J by 6 bases, 10 bases remained unmatched. Germline lookup yields CDR1 SNHLY and CDR2 FYNNEI. This CDR3 region has 15 residues. CDR3 sequence (DNA): TGTGCCAGCAGCGGGTTGGGGACAGGAAGCAATGAGCAGTTCTTC. Its protein product is CASSGLGTGSNEQFF.

The CDR3 DNA reads as TGTGCCAGCAGTCTCGGACTAGCGGGGATTCGTGAGCAGTTCTTC. This translates into CASSLGLAGIREQFF. V gene TRBV27 combines with J gene TRBJ2-1, with TRBD2 matching over 12 bases. With V trimmed by 5 bases and J by 9 bases, 8 bases remained unmatched. Germline assignment: CDR1 MNHEY and CDR2 SMNVEV (reference sequence). The CDR3 sequence is 15 residues long.